Shown below are 20 T cell receptor beta chains from a single sample sequenced in a study of human T cells and chemical hapten exposure. The time point here: pre-sensitization, week 0. Treatment defined: therapeutic diphenylcyclopropenone sensitization with weekly scalp DPC. TCRdb processed the RACE reads anew with MiXCR; each CDR3 protein has one entry. The sample has 100,000 to 150,000 distinct CDR3 sequences; approximately 12% are singletons. Specimen: whole blood, collected in connection with sensitization to the hapten diphenylcyclopropenone (DPC). These receptors came from a woman aged 18-30 years with alopecia areata. Some clones in this sample may be carry-over from other donors' samples.

V usage is TRBV10-3 and J usage is TRBJ2-7; D ambiguous. The CDR3 runs to 14 residues. V lost 0 bases and J lost 3, with 9 bases in between. Per the germline V gene, CDR1 is ENHRY and CDR2 is SYGVKD. In DNA form, the CDR3 reads TGTGCCATCAGTGAGTCATCCCATGACTACGAGCAGTACTTC. As protein: CAISESSHDYEQYF.

A few counts support this clonotype. This chain uses TRBV20-1 with TRBJ2-7, with D possibly called TRBD1 or TRBD2 (6 bases each). V was shortened by 1 base and J by 0 bases, with 7 bases between the two germline ends. Germline V gene sequence: CDR1 DFQATT, CDR2 SNEGSKA (reference sequence). The CDR3 extends over 13 amino acids. Here the CDR3 DNA reads TGCAGTGCTAGAGCGGGGGCCTCCTACGAGCAGTACTTC. Its protein product is CSARAGASYEQYF.

This clonotype has more than one count but fewer than ten. V and J are TRBV6-2 or TRBV6-3 and TRBJ1-5; D is undetermined. V lost 6 bases and J 0 bases, leaving 6 bases between the germline ends. The CDR3 contains 13 residues. From germline, CDR1 is MNHEY and CDR2 SVGEGT. CDR3 region: CASRGYSNQPQHF. The CDR3, as DNA: TGTGCCAGCAGAGGCTATAGCAATCAGCCCCAGCATTTT.

In its sample, this clonotype was seen a few times. One junction end does not reproduce the germline sequence, and a read error may be involved. The rearrangement joins TRBV3-1 to TRBJ2-1; 12 bases line up with TRBD2. In germline, CDR1 is LGHDT, CDR2 YNNKEL (reference sequence). This CDR3 comprises 14 residues. CDR3 protein: CASSQGTSGARGVF. CDR3 DNA: TGTGCCAGCAGCCAAGGGACTAGCGGGGCCCGGGGGGTCTTC.

V gene TRBV4-2 combines with J gene TRBJ1-2, with D unclear. This CDR3 has 13 amino acids. CDR1 LGHNA and CDR2 YNFKEQ come from the germline V gene. V shed 4 bases and J shed 4 bases, with 10 bases lying between them. The CDR3 coding sequence is TGTGCCAGCAGCCCACCCGGGTTCTATGGCTACACCTTC. Its translation is CASSPPGFYGYTF.

This clonotype was counted between two and nine times. The chain combines TRBV12-3 or TRBV12-4 with TRBJ2-3, with D uncertain. The CDR3 has 13 residues. Trimming pared 5 bases from V and 0 bases from J, leaving 6 bases between. Here the CDR3 reads CASSRHSTDTQYF. CDR3 nucleotide sequence: TGTGCCAGCAGTCGACACAGCACAGATACGCAGTATTTT.

This clonotype came up a few times. The chain couples TRBV7-8 to TRBJ1-1, with D tentatively TRBD1 (5 bases). V was trimmed by 5 bases and J by 1 base, leaving 11 bases between them. The germline gives CDR1 SGHVS, CDR2 FQNEAQ. The CDR3 contains 14 residues. The CDR3 bases are TGTGCCAGCAGCCCAGCTGGGGGGAACACTGAAGCTTTCTTT. Protein: CASSPAGGNTEAFF.

This clonotype was detected only a few times. J is TRBJ2-2 and V is TRBV7-2, with TRBD1 as a possible D gene (5 bases). The CDR3 contains 15 residues. CDR1 and CDR2 (germline): SGHTA, FQGNSA. V dropped 0 bases and J dropped 6 bases, with 11 bases sitting between them. CDR3 DNA: TGTGCCAGCAGCTTAGCTCTTCAGGGTGCCGGGGAGCTGTTTTTT. This sequence encodes CASSLALQGAGELFF.

The chain joins TRBV18 to TRBJ1-4, with D perhaps TRBD1 (6 bases). The germline V and J ends were trimmed by 2 bases and 8 bases, with 12 bases remaining between them. Germline V gene data show CDR1 as KGHSH and CDR2 as LQKENI. CDR3 length equals 14 residues. Here the CDR3 DNA reads TGTGCCAGCTCACCATCCAGGGGTGAGGAAAAACTGTTTTTT. Protein: CASSPSRGEEKLFF.

This clonotype was observed a single time. This sequence joins TRBV7-9 and TRBJ2-3, with D hard to call. This CDR3 has 16 residues. The V gene lost 5 bases and the J gene lost 0 bases, with 15 bases spanning the gap. Germline CDR1 and CDR2: SEHNR and FQNEAQ (reference sequence). The CDR3 sequence is CASSPVGVPSTDTQYF. In DNA, the CDR3 is TGTGCCAGCAGCCCAGTCGGAGTCCCGAGCACAGATACGCAGTATTTT.

This clonotype appeared many times. This chain connects TRBV6-2 or TRBV6-3 to TRBJ1-1; D ambiguous. V was trimmed by 6 bases and J by 1 base, leaving 9 bases between them. Germline V CDR1 and CDR2: MNHEY, SVGEGT. The CDR3 covers 13 residues. The CDR3 nucleotides are TGTGCCAGCAGCCCACCGGGGAACACTGAAGCTTTCTTT. Translated, it gives CASSPPGNTEAFF.

The rearrangement uses TRBV29-1 and TRBJ1-1, with D possibly matching TRBD1 (6 bases). V dropped 5 bases and J dropped 3 bases, with 10 bases sitting between them. Germline V gene lookup returns CDR1 SQVTM and CDR2 ANQGSEA. CDR3 length: 12 amino acids. The CDR3 spells CSVWDIHTEAFF. In DNA form, the CDR3 reads TGCAGCGTTTGGGACATCCACACTGAAGCTTTCTTT.

This clonotype was recorded many times. This chain connects TRBV7-2 to TRBJ1-4, with D uncertain. V gave up 4 bases and J gave up 7 bases, with 16 bases separating them. CDR3 size: 15 residues. CDR1 and CDR2 (germline): SGHTA, FQGNSA. CDR3 in DNA: TGTGCCAGCAGCTCTTACGGGAACTCGGCTGAAAAACTGTTTTTT. Translating it yields CASSSYGNSAEKLFF.

This clonotype was seen a handful of times. The chain combines TRBV12-3 or TRBV12-4 with TRBJ2-3; D gene uncertain. V gave up 1 base and J gave up 6 bases, with 8 bases separating them. The CDR3 sequence is 13 residues long. The CDR3: CASSLVRSDTQYF. CDR3 DNA: TGTGCCAGCAGTTTAGTTAGGTCCGATACGCAGTATTTT.

This clonotype was seen at least ten times. The chain couples TRBV29-1 to TRBJ1-6; 7 bases align to TRBD1. The ends lost 3 bases at V and 10 bases at J; junction bases unmatched: 3. CDR1 is SQVTM and CDR2 is ANQGSEA in the germline V gene. The CDR3 runs to 12 residues. The CDR3 is CSVDTGDSPLHF. Here the CDR3 DNA reads TGCAGCGTTGATACAGGGGACTCACCCCTCCACTTT. The entire variable domain, with the rest obtained from reference TRBV29-1 and TRBJ1-6, is as follows: SAVISQKPSRDICQRGTSLTIQCQVDSQVTMMFWYRQQPGQSLTLIATANQGSEATYESGFVIDKFPISRPNLTFSTLTVSNMSPEDSSIYLCSVDTGDSPLHFGNGTRLTVT.

This clonotype was counted a few times. The CDR3 sequence: CASSFDGQSNQPQHF. The DNA for the CDR3 is TGTGCCAGCAGCTTTGACGGCCAGAGCAATCAGCCCCAGCATTTT. The J gene is TRBJ1-5, the V gene TRBV7-2; no clear D. The CDR3 runs to 15 residues. The V end was cut by 3 bases, the J end by 1 base, with 10 bases between. Germline loops: CDR1 SGHTA, CDR2 FQGNSA.

This clonotype was seen only a few times. The rearrangement links TRBV6-1 to TRBJ2-5; TRBD1 agrees at 8 bases. The junction had 9 bases not matched to a gene; V was cut back by 3 bases and J by 6 bases. The CDR3 extends over 15 amino acids. CDR1 and CDR2 (germline): MNHNS, SASEGT. The CDR3: CASSENAGGIQTQYF. DNA for the CDR3: TGTGCCAGCAGTGAGAATGCAGGGGGCATCCAGACCCAGTACTTC.

The table lists this clonotype with many counts. The J gene is TRBJ2-3, the V gene TRBV20-1, with 8 positions matching TRBD2. The CDR3 covers 14 residues. Germline assignment: CDR1 DFQATT and CDR2 SNEGSKA (reference sequence). Germline trimming cut 3 bases from V and 2 bases from J; bases unmatched to any gene: 4. The CDR3 bases are TGCAGTGCTAGCGGGGGGGCTCCCACAGATACGCAGTATTTT. Amino acid sequence: CSASGGAPTDTQYF.

The chain carries TRBV6-5 and TRBJ2-1; no reliable D call. This CDR3 is built from 14 residues. Trimming pared 0 bases from V and 8 bases from J, leaving 11 bases between. CDR1 and CDR2 (germline): MNHEY, SVGAGI. CDR3 nucleotide sequence: TGTGCCAGCAGTTACTCCCCCCGGTTAGATGAGCAGTTCTTC. Amino acid sequence: CASSYSPRLDEQFF.

In this sample, this clonotype turned up many times. The V and J genes are TRBV7-9 and TRBJ1-2; 8 positions agree with TRBD1. V was clipped by 3 bases and J by 4 bases; unmatched bases: 10. This CDR3 spans 16 amino acids. Germline V gene data show CDR1 as SEHNR and CDR2 as FQNEAQ (reference sequence). In DNA, the CDR3 is TGTGCCAGCAGCTTGCTTCGGGACAGGTGGAGCTATGGCTACACCTTC. This sequence encodes CASSLLRDRWSYGYTF.